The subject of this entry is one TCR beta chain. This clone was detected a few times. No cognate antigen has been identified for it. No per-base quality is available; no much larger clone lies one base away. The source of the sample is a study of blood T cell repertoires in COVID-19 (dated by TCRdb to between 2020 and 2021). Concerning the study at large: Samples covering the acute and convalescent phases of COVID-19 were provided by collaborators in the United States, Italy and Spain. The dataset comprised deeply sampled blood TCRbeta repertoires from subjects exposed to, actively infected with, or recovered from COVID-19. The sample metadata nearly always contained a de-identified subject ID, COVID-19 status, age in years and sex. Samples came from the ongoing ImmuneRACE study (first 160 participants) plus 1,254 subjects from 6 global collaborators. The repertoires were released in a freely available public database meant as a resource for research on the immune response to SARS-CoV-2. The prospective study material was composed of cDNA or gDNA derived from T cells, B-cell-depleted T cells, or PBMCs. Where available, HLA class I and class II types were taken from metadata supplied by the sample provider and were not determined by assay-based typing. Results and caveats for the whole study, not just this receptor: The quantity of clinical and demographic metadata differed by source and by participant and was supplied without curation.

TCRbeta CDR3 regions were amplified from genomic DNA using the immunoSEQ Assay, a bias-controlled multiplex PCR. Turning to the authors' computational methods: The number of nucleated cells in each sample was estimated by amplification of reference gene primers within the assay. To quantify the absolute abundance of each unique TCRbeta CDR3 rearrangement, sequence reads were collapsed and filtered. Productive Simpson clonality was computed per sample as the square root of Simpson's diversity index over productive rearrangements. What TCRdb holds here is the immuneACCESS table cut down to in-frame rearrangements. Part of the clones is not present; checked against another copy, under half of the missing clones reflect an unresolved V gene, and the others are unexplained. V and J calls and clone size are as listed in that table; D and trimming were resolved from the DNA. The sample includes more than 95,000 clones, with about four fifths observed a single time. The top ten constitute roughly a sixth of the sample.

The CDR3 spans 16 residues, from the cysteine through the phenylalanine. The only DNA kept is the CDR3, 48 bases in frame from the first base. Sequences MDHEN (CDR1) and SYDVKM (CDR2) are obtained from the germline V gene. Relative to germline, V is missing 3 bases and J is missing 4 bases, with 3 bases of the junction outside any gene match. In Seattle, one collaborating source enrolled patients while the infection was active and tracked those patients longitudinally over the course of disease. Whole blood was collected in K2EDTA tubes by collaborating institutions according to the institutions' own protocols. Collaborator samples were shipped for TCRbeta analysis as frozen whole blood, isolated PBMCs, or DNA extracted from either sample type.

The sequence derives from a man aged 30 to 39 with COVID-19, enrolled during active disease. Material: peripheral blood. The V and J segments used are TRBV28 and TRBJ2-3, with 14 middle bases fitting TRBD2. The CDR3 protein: CASSLTSGRAADTQYF. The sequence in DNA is TGTGCCAGCAGTTTGACTAGCGGGAGGGCGGCAGATACGCAGTATTTT.